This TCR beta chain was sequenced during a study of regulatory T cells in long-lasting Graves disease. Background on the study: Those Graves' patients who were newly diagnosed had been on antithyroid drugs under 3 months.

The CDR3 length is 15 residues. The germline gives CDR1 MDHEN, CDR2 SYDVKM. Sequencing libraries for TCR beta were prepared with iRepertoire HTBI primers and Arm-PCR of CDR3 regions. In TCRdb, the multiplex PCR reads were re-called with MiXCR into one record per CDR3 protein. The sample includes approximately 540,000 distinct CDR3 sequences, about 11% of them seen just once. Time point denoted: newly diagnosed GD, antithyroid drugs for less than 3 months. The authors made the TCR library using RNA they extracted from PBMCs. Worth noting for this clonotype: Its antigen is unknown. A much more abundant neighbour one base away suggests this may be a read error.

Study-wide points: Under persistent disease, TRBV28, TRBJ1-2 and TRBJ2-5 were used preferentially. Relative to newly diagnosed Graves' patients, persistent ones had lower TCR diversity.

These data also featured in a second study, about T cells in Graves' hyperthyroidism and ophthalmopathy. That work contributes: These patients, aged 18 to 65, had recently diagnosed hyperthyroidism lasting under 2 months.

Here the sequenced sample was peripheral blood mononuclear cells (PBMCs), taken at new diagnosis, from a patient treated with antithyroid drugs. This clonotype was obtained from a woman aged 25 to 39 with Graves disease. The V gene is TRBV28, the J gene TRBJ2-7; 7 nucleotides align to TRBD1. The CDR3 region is CAGSLIDRAGYEQYF. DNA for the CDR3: TGTGCCGGCAGTTTAATAGACAGGGCCGGCTACGAGCAGTACTTC.